The 15 T cell receptor beta chains below come from one sample, sequenced in a study of blood T cell repertoires in COVID-19. Libraries were prepared by immunoSEQ multiplex PCR; TCRdb keeps only in-frame clonotypes and omits some of them. This repertoire shows roughly 40,000 clones, more than 80% found once; its top ten account for over 0.3%. The sequenced sample consisted of peripheral blood. The receptor set was obtained from a man aged 50 or older with COVID-19, enrolled during active disease.

The J gene is TRBJ2-7, the V gene TRBV11-2; D is unclear. Germline V CDR1 and CDR2: SGHAT, FQNNGV. V was cut by 5 bases and J by 1 base, with 6 bases left in between. The CDR3 runs 12 residues. CDR3 in amino acids: CASSAGSYEQYF. CDR3 DNA sequence: TGTGCCAGCAGCGCCGGGTCCTACGAGCAGTACTTC.

V usage is TRBV12-5 and J usage is TRBJ2-2, with TRBD2 matching over 9 bases. CDR1 LGHNT and CDR2 FRNRAP come from the germline V gene. The trim removed 2 bases at V and 4 bases at J, leaving 5 bases unmatched. This CDR3 has 16 amino acids. CDR3 sequence reads: CASGLSLAGSTGELFF. The CDR3 DNA is TGTGCTAGTGGTTTGAGTCTAGCGGGATCCACCGGGGAGCTGTTTTTT. Supplemented by reference TRBV12-5 and TRBJ2-2, the full variable domain reads DARVTQTPRHKVTEMGQEVTMRCQPILGHNTVFWYRQTMMQGLELLAYFRNRAPLDDSGMPKDRFSAEMPDATLATLKIQPSEPRDSAVYFCASGLSLAGSTGELFFGEGSRLTVL.

The chain has TRBV4-2 and TRBJ2-4, with 9 nucleotides matching TRBD2. This CDR3 has 18 residues. Trimming at V came to 4 bases and at J to 1 base, leaving 11 bases not matched to a gene. CDR1 is LGHNA and CDR2 is YNFKEQ in the germline V gene. The CDR3 DNA sequence: TGTGCCAGCAGCCCTCGGGCGCGGGAGGGCGGCGCCAAAAACATTCAGTACTTC. Translation gives CASSPRAREGGAKNIQYF.

The chain combines TRBV10-3 with TRBJ1-2; TRBD1 matches 8 bases. Germline lookup yields CDR1 ENHRY and CDR2 SYGVKD. This CDR3 has 14 amino acids. J was trimmed by 4 bases and V by 6 bases; bases with no gene match: 7. The chain's CDR3 is CAIRETGAGYGYTF. In nucleotides, the CDR3 is TGTGCCATCAGAGAGACAGGGGCTGGCTATGGCTACACCTTC.

V is TRBV9 and J is TRBJ1-6; 8 nucleotides match TRBD1. Losses at the gene ends were 0 bases for V and 15 bases for J; bases not matched to a gene: 5. Germline V lookup: CDR1 SGDLS, CDR2 YYNGEE. The CDR3 runs to 13 residues. The CDR3 nucleotides are TGTGCCAGCAGCGTAGATCCCACAGGGGGCCTCCACTTT. Translating gives CASSVDPTGGLHF.

The chain links TRBV4-1 to TRBJ2-1, with TRBD2 as a possible D gene (5 bases). This CDR3 comprises 15 residues. V dropped 0 bases and J dropped 3 bases, with 9 bases sitting between them. Looked up from germline, CDR1 is MGHRA and CDR2 is YSYEKL. The CDR3 is CASSQDPGGYNEQFF. The DNA for the CDR3 is TGCGCCAGCAGCCAAGATCCAGGAGGCTACAATGAGCAGTTCTTC.

The rearrangement joins TRBV19 to TRBJ1-3, with 7 bases lining up with TRBD1. Unmatched junction bases numbered 8, after V lost 5 bases and J lost 4 bases. Per the germline V gene, CDR1 is LNHDA and CDR2 is SQIVND (reference sequence). The CDR3 contains 15 residues. The CDR3, as DNA: TGTGCCAGTAGTCCCCCGACAGGGATAGGAAACACCATATATTTT. Its protein is CASSPPTGIGNTIYF.

This clone was seen a single time. The CDR3 DNA is TGCGCCAGCAGTCAGGAGGACCCGGCAGGCACAGATACGCAGTATTTT. Translated, it gives CASSQEDPAGTDTQYF. The rearrangement joins TRBV23-1 to TRBJ2-3; tentatively, D is TRBD2 (5 bases). TRBV23-1 is an ORF, with its function uncertain. V lost 3 bases and J lost 1, with 14 bases in between. The CDR3 extends over 16 amino acids.

The table lists this clone with a few counts. This chain links TRBV3-1 (or the pseudogene TRBV3-2) with TRBJ2-2; possibly TRBD1 for D (5 bases). The CDR3 consists of 15 residues. The germline V and J ends were trimmed by 1 base and 7 bases, with 13 bases remaining between them. Germline-derived CDR1 and CDR2 are LGHDT and YNNKEL (reference sequence). In DNA form, the CDR3 reads TGTGCCAGCAGCCAAGGGACGCATAGGGGCGGGGAGCTGTTTTTT. Protein: CASSQGTHRGGELFF.

The chain joins TRBV14 to TRBJ1-1; D unresolved. Per germline, CDR1 SGHDN and CDR2 FVKESK. This CDR3 has 11 residues. V was clipped by 3 bases and J by 13 bases, with 12 bases between them. CDR3 residues: CASSHPLPGFF. The CDR3 nucleotides read TGTGCCAGCAGCCATCCTTTACCGGGTTTCTTT. The complete variable domain, with remaining parts taken from reference TRBV14 and TRBJ1-1, reads EAGVTQFPSHSVIEKGQTVTLRCDPISGHDNLYWYRRVMGKEIKFLLHFVKESKQDESGMPNNRFLAERTGGTYSTLKVQPAELEDSGVYFCASSHPLPGFFGQGTRLTVV.

This chain uses TRBV6-2 or TRBV6-3 with TRBJ1-4; D not resolved. This CDR3 is built from 12 residues. Trimming took 4 bases from V and 8 from J, leaving 8 bases between them. The germline V gene has CDR1 MNHEY and CDR2 SVGEGT. CDR3 coding DNA: TGTGCCAGCAGTTGGGTAGCCGAAAAACTGTTTTTT. It codes for CASSWVAEKLFF.

The chain combines TRBV6-5 with TRBJ2-7, with 7 bases lining up with TRBD2. After removal of 10 bases from V and 3 bases from J, the junction contained 9 bases not matched to a gene. Per germline, CDR1 MNHEY and CDR2 SVGAGI. The CDR3 length is 13 residues. The CDR3 sequence is CATQSSGGYEQYF. CDR3 sequence (DNA): TGTGCCACGCAGTCGTCGGGGGGCTACGAGCAGTACTTC.

The chain combines TRBV28 with TRBJ1-1, with 7 bases lining up with TRBD1. CDR3 size: 14 residues. V gave up 4 bases and J gave up 4 bases; unmatched junction bases: 6. Germline V CDR1 and CDR2: MDHEN, SYDVKM. CDR3 bases: TGTGCCAGCAGTTCGACAGGGAAGGGCACTGAAGCTTTCTTT. It is translated as CASSSTGKGTEAFF.

In DNA form, the CDR3 reads TGTGCCAGCAGCGTAGGCTGGACTAGCGTCCCCTACGAGCAGTACTTC. This encodes CASSVGWTSVPYEQYF. The chain joins TRBV9 to TRBJ2-7; 9 bases agree with TRBD2. The trim removed 0 bases at V and 2 bases at J, leaving 6 bases unmatched. The germline V gene encodes CDR1 SGDLS and CDR2 YYNGEE. CDR3 length equals 16 residues.

This chain joins TRBV6-2 or TRBV6-3 and TRBJ2-7, with a weak D call TRBD2 (5 bases). Trimming took off 4 bases at V and 4 bases at J, with 17 bases between the two ends. This CDR3 region has 15 residues. CDR1 and CDR2 from the germline V gene are MNHEY and SVGEGT. CDR3: CASSSPFGKGYEQYF. In DNA form, the CDR3 reads TGTGCCAGCAGTTCCCCTTTCGGGAAGGGTTACGAGCAGTACTTC.